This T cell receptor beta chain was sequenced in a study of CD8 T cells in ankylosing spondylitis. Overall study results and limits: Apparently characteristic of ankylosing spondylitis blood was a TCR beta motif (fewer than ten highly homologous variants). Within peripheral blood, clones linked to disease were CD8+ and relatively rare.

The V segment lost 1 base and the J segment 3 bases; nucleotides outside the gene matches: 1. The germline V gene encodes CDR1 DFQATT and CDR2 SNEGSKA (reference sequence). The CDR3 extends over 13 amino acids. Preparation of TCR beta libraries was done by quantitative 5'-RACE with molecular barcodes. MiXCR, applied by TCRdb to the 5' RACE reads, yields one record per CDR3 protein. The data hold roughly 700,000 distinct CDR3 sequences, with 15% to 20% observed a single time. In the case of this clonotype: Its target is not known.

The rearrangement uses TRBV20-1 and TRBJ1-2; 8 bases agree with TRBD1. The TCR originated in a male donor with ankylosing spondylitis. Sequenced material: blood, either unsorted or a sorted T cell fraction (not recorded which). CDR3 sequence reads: CSARGGQDYGYTF. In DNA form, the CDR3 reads TGCAGTGCTAGAGGGGGACAGGACTATGGCTACACCTTC.